This TCR beta chain was obtained from a study of cytomegalovirus exposure and HLA in healthy donors. To note about this clone: The antigen is undetermined.

The PCR had 60 Vbeta and 13 Jbeta primers. The protocol was immunoSEQ multiplex PCR, while the TCRdb copy is restricted to in-frame clones and leaves out a portion. In all, the sample yields around 74,000 clones. Points from the study as a whole: With later analysis, a missense DCLRE1C variant became linked to TCR beta V- and J-gene trimming.

CDR1 is MNHEY and CDR2 is SMNVEV in the germline V gene (reference sequence). With 5 bases clipped from V and 0 bases from J, the junction kept 6 bases outside the gene matches. The CDR3 loop spans 16 amino acids. The sample was PBMCs. This chain links TRBV27 with TRBJ2-3; 9 bases fit TRBD1. This TCR was sampled from a man aged 25 to 40 in good health and CMV-seronegative. CDR3 sequence: CASSPTGGYSTDTQYF. For the CDR3, the DNA is TGTGCCAGCAGTCCGACAGGGGGGTACAGCACAGATACGCAGTATTTT.